This T cell receptor beta chain appears in the sequencing data of a study of immune cell composition in non-small cell lung cancer. CDR3 size: 11 residues. The germline CDR1 and CDR2 sequences are SNHLY and FYNNEI. TCRdb's table, derived via immunoSEQ multiplex PCR, lists solely in-frame clones and lacks some. The sample holds about 7,000 clones, 70% seen once. As regards this clone: Antigen: not known. Compared with germline, one end of the junction differs, possibly owing to a read error.

Study findings and constraints: Tumour TCR-beta clonality showed no significant link to smoking pack-years.

The sequencing input was lung tumor tissue. The sequence was obtained from a human donor with non-small cell lung cancer. The chain uses TRBV2 and TRBJ1-1; D is perhaps TRBD1 (5 bases). The CDR3 sequence is CASSERAPRVF. The CDR3 nucleotides are TGTGCCAGCAGTGAACGGGCCCCCAGGGTCTTT.